The 18 T cell receptor beta chains below were found in one sample sequenced in a study of blood T cells in healthy people across ages. A second 7 to 11 cycle PCR used barcoded and J-beta primers. Each CDR3 protein is one row after TCRdb ran MiXCR on the 5' RACE reads. The data hold about 640,000 distinct CDR3 sequences, with roughly 50% observed a single time. Sequenced input: blood. Receptor source: a man between 60 and 70 years old in good health.

The chain links TRBV27 to TRBJ1-2, with no clear D. The CDR3 is 13 residues long. Germline V lookup: CDR1 MNHEY, CDR2 SMNVEV (reference sequence). CDR3 DNA: TGTGTCCCGCACTTAAAGGGCGGCTATGGCTACACCTTC. It specifies CVPHLKGGYGYTF.

The chain links TRBV20-1 to TRBJ2-7, with a weak D call TRBD1 (6 bases). CDR3 length equals 13 residues. The V end was cut by 3 bases, the J end by 1 base, with 10 bases between. Per the germline V gene, CDR1 is DFQATT and CDR2 is SNEGSKA (reference sequence). CDR3 amino acids: CSARQGQSYEQYF. Written as DNA, the CDR3 is TGCAGTGCTAGGCAGGGGCAATCCTACGAGCAGTACTTC.

The V and J genes are TRBV9 and TRBJ2-1; D call uncertain. Germline values: CDR1 SGDLS, CDR2 YYNGEE. Between the trimmed V and J ends, which lost 3 bases and 6 bases, there was a span of 10 bases. The CDR3 consists of 13 residues. The CDR3 loop is CASSARRVNEQFF. DNA for the CDR3: TGTGCCAGCAGCGCCCGACGCGTCAATGAGCAGTTCTTC.

As for this clonotype: A read error is possible here, since a much larger clone lies one base away. This chain joins TRBV29-1 and TRBJ2-7; a weak D match, TRBD1 (6 bases). Germline V CDR1 and CDR2: SQVTM, ANQGSEA. Trimming shortened V by 8 bases and J by 7 bases, and 21 bases separated the two germline ends. The length of the CDR3 is 13 residues. CDR3 amino acids: CSSHLVDSNEQYF. The CDR3 region has the DNA TGCAGCTCCCATTTGGTGGACAGCAATGAGCAGTACTTC.

The rearrangement links TRBV6-5 to TRBJ2-4, with D tentatively TRBD1 (6 bases). TRBJ2-7 matches the DNA end more closely, so the J call is doubtful. CDR1 MNHEY and CDR2 SVGAGI come from the germline V gene. The CDR3 runs to 15 residues. CDR3 loop: CASSYSSQGFYEQYF. CDR3 sequence (DNA): TGTGCCAGCAGTTACTCGAGCCAGGGGTTTTACGAGCAGTACTTC.

The chain uses TRBV5-6 and TRBJ2-3, with D uncertain. V was clipped by 1 base and J by 2 bases, with 8 bases between them. Looked up from germline, CDR1 is SGHDT and CDR2 is YYEEEE. The CDR3 spans 14 residues. The CDR3 here is CASSLQAPTDTQYF. The CDR3, as DNA: TGTGCCAGCAGCTTGCAGGCACCCACAGATACGCAGTATTTT. Based on the CDR3 plus reference TRBV5-6 and TRBJ2-3, the full variable domain is DAGVTQSPTHLIKTRGQQVTLRCSPKSGHDTVSWYQQALGQGPQFIFQYYEEEERQRGNFPDRFSGHQFPNYSSELNVNALLLGDSALYLCASSLQAPTDTQYFGPGTRLTVL.

This clonotype was seen only once. The rearrangement links TRBV5-1 to TRBJ2-1; D gene ambiguous. Per the germline V gene, CDR1 is SGHRS and CDR2 is YFSETQ. This CDR3 region has 13 residues. The V end lost 2 bases, the J end lost 6 bases, and 9 bases lay between the germline ends. CDR3: CASSFPLGNEQFF. In DNA, the CDR3 is TGCGCCAGCAGCTTTCCACTGGGCAATGAGCAGTTCTTC.

CDR3 DNA: TGTGCCAGCAGTTTATCCGGGACAGGGGTCTTCTCTGGGGCCAACGTCCTGACTTTC. Residues: CASSLSGTGVFSGANVLTF. The chain joins TRBV12-3 or TRBV12-4 to TRBJ2-6, with 10 bases that match TRBD1. The CDR3 is 19 amino acids. The J segment lost 0 bases and the V segment lost 2 bases, leaving 7 bases of the junction unmatched.

This clonotype was counted between two and nine times. The chain recombines TRBV7-8 with TRBJ2-5; TRBD1 might be the D (5 bases). This CDR3 contains 12 residues. Trimming took off 7 bases at V and 4 bases at J, with 10 bases between the two ends. Germline CDR1 reads SGHVS; CDR2 reads FQNEAQ. CDR3 in amino acids: CASTTVTETQYF. In nucleotides, the CDR3 is TGTGCCAGCACGACAGTGACAGAGACCCAGTACTTC.

The genes are TRBV5-1 and TRBJ1-4; D gene unclear. CDR1 and CDR2 from the germline V gene are SGHRS and YFSETQ. Trimming removed 4 bases at V and 10 bases at J, with 23 bases between. The CDR3 length is 16 residues. CDR3 in amino acids: CASSLSNGRGAGKLFF. CDR3 coding DNA: TGCGCCAGCAGCCTCAGCAACGGACGGGGAGCGGGAAAACTGTTTTTT.

The genes are TRBV12-3 or TRBV12-4 and TRBJ1-2, with 7 bases matching TRBD1. The trim removed 6 bases at V and 6 bases at J, leaving 7 bases unmatched. The CDR3 covers 13 residues. The DNA of the CDR3 is TGTGCCAGCAGGGAGACAGGGCGCCATGGCTACACCTTC. It yields the protein CASRETGRHGYTF.

The chain links TRBV9 to TRBJ2-1, with D perhaps TRBD2 (5 bases). Germline CDR1 and CDR2: SGDLS and YYNGEE. The V end was cut by 0 bases, the J end by 7 bases, with 11 bases between. The CDR3 is 14 amino acids. The CDR3 reads CASSVAGSFNEQFF. CDR3 nucleotide sequence: TGTGCCAGCAGCGTAGCGGGGTCTTTTAATGAGCAGTTCTTC.

The J gene is TRBJ2-2, the V gene TRBV7-8; possibly TRBD1 for D (6 bases). V dropped 7 bases and J dropped 2 bases, with 17 bases sitting between them. The germline V gene has CDR1 SGHVS and CDR2 FQNEAQ. CDR3 size: 16 residues. CDR3 bases: TGTGCCAGCAATCCGGGACACCTGGGAAACACCGGGGAGCTGTTTTTT. Protein product: CASNPGHLGNTGELFF.

This clonotype was counted a few times. This rearrangement joins TRBV5-1 to TRBJ2-1; TRBD1 aligns across 10 bases. Unmatched junction bases numbered 10, after V lost 4 bases and J lost 9 bases. Germline lookup yields CDR1 SGHRS and CDR2 YFSETQ. The CDR3 consists of 15 residues. CDR3 in DNA: TGCGCCAGCAGCATTCGACAGGGGGCAGGGGCTGAGCAGTTCTTC. Translation: CASSIRQGAGAEQFF.

This clonotype was seen a few times. The CDR3 spells CATTPPQYF. The DNA for the CDR3 is TGTGCCACCACTCCTCCGCAGTATTTT. The chain recombines TRBV28 with TRBJ2-3; no clear D gene. Germline CDR1 reads MDHEN; CDR2 reads SYDVKM. This CDR3 is 9 amino acids long. Trimming cost V 10 bases and J 10 bases, with 9 bases left between them.

This clonotype was picked up a small number of times. The chain recombines TRBV7-2 with TRBJ2-5, with D uncertain. CDR1 and CDR2 (germline): SGHTA, FQGNSA. V dropped 1 base and J dropped 5 bases, with 11 bases sitting between them. CDR3 length: 14 amino acids. In nucleotides, the CDR3 is TGTGCCAGCAGCTTAGGGACGGGTTCGGAGACCCAGTACTTC. Amino acids: CASSLGTGSETQYF.

This clonotype was detected a few times. The chain has TRBV20-1 and TRBJ2-7, with unresolved D. With 6 bases removed from V and 0 bases from J, the gap between germline ends came to 9 bases. This CDR3 has 12 residues. Germline CDR1 DFQATT, CDR2 SNEGSKA (reference sequence). DNA for the CDR3: TGCAGTGCCGTCGCAGCCTCCTACGAGCAGTACTTC. Protein: CSAVAASYEQYF.

The table lists this clonotype with a few counts. The DNA of the CDR3 is TGTGCCAGCAGCCCCCAGATAGGCGGGGGTTACAATGAGCAGTTCTTC. Protein: CASSPQIGGGYNEQFF. V and J are TRBV3-1 and TRBJ2-1; 7 bases are shared with TRBD2. Germline loops: CDR1 LGHDT, CDR2 YNNKEL (reference sequence). J gave up 4 bases and V 4 bases, and 10 bases lay outside the gene matches. CDR3 length equals 16 residues.